The clone carrying this TCR beta chain was counted only a few times. Original handling: Amplification from reference gene primers served as the basis for estimated nucleated cell counts. Using immunoSEQ multiplex PCR, the repertoire was profiled, and TCRdb retains in-frame clones only, with some absent. The DNA gave D and trimming, while V, J and clone size come from that table. This sample has roughly 300,000 clones, with 80% to 90% found just once. This sample stems from a study of blood T cell repertoires in COVID-19. Study-wide background: Material from acute and convalescent COVID-19 was sourced from the United States, Italy and Spain.

Participant age was roughly 18 to 95 years, and participants resided in fewer than 25 US areas. Donors were grouped by their self-reported clinical history. The sequencing input was PBMCs or T cells enriched from blood (not recorded which). The TCR originated in a woman in her thirties or forties with acute COVID-19.

CDR3 in DNA: TGTGCCAGTAGTATTTCGGGACAGGGACTTTATGGCTACACCTTC. This translates into CASSISGQGLYGYTF. This chain uses TRBV19 with TRBJ1-2; 9 bases are a match to TRBD1. The V segment lost 3 bases and the J segment 5 bases; nucleotides outside the gene matches: 7. This CDR3 is 15 amino acids long. Germline CDR1 LNHDA, CDR2 SQIVND (reference sequence).